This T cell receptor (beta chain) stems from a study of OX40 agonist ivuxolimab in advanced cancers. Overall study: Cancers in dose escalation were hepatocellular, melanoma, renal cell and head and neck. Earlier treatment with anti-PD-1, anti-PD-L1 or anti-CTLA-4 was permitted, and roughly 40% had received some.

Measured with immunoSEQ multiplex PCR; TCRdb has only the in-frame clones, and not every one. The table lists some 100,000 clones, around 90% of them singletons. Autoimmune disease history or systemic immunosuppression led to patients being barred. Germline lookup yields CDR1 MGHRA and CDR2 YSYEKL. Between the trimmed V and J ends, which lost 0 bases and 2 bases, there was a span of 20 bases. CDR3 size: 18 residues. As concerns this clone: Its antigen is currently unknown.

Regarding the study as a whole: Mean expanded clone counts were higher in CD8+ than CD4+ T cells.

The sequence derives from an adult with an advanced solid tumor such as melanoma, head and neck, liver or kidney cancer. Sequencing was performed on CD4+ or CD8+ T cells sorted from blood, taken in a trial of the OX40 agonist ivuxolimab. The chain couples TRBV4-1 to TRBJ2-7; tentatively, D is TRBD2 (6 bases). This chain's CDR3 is CASSQDISQTGGTYEQYF. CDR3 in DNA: TGCGCCAGCAGCCAAGATATATCCCAAACGGGCGGGACCTACGAGCAGTACTTC.